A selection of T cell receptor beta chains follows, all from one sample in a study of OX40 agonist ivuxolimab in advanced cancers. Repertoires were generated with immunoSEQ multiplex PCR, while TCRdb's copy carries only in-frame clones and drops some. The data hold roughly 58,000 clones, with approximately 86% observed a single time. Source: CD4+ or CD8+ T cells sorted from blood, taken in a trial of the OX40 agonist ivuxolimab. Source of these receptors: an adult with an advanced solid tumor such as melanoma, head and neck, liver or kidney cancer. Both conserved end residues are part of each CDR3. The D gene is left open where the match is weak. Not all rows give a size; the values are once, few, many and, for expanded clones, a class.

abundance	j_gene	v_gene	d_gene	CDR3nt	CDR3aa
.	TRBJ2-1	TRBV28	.	TGTGCCAGCATAGGGGCGGTCTCCTACAATGAGCAGTTCTTC	CASIGAVSYNEQFF
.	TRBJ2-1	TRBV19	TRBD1	TGTGCCAGTAGTGCTCGGACAGGGGGCAACTACAATGAGCAGTTCTTC	CASSARTGGNYNEQFF
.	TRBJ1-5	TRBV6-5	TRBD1	TGTGCCAGCAGTTGGGACAGGGGGAATCAGCCCCAGCATTTT	CASSWDRGNQPQHF
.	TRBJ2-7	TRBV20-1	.	TGCAGTGCTAGTACTTGGTACGAGCAGTACTTC	CSASTWYEQYF
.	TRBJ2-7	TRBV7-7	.	TGTGCTAGCAGCTTAGCATATGACCTCGCCTACGAGCAGTACTTC	CASSLAYDLAYEQYF
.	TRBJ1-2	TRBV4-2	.	TGTGCCAGCAGCCCCGGGACCGAATATGGCTACACCTTC	CASSPGTEYGYTF
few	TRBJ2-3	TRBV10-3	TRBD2	TGTGCCATCAGTGAGTCCCGCGCGGGGGAGTCAGATACGCAGTATTTT	CAISESRAGESDTQYF
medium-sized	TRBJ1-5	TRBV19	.	TGTGCCAGTAGTATTGCCAGGGACCAGCCCCAGCATTTT	CASSIARDQPQHF
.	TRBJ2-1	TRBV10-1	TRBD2	TGCGCCAGCAGTGTGGGACTAGCGGGAAGTGAGCAGTTCTTC	CASSVGLAGSEQFF
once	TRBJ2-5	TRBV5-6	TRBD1	TGTGCCAGCAGCCATGGGACAGGTCAAGAGACCCAGTACTTC	CASSHGTGQETQYF
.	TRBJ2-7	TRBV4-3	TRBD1	TGCGCCAGCAGCCAAGTCAAGACAGGGTGGGACTACGAGCAGTACTTC	CASSQVKTGWDYEQYF
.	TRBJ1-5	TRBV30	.	TGTGCCTGGAGTATAGGGGGCAATCAGCCCCAGCATTTT	CAWSIGGNQPQHF
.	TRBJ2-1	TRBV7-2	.	TGTGCCAGCAGCTTATGGCAGGGACGGAATGAGCAGTTCTTC	CASSLWQGRNEQFF
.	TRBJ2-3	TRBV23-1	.	TGCGCCAGTTCATCCCAGGGGGATACGCAGTATTTT	CASSSQGDTQYF
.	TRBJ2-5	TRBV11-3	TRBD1	TGTGCCAGCAGCAAAAGACAGGGGGCGGAGACCCAGTACTTC	CASSKRQGAETQYF
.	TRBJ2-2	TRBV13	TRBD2	TGTGCCAGCATGCTAGCGGGAGGGGCCGGGGAGCTGTTTTTT	CASMLAGGAGELFF
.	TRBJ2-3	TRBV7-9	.	TGTGCCAGCACTCGTACAGATACGCAGTATTTT	CASTRTDTQYF
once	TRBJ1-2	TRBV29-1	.	TGCAGCGTCGAGGGGGGAAGCGACTATGGCTACACCTTC	CSVEGGSDYGYTF
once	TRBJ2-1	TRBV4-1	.	TGCGCCAGCAGCCAAGAATGGCTCACTGGGGAGAATGAGCAGTTCTTC	CASSQEWLTGENEQFF
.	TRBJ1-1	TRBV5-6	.	TGTGCCAGCAGCTCAGGGGATTATGAAGCTTTCTTT	CASSSGDYEAFF
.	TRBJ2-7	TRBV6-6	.	TGTGCCGCCGGGGTCGAGCAGTACTTC	CAAGVEQYF
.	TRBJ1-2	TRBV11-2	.	TGTGCCAGCAGCGCCACCTCCCGCAATGGCTACACCTTC	CASSATSRNGYTF
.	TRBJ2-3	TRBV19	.	TGTGCCAGTAGTATAGATCTAGGGCGGGGAAGCACAGATACGCAGTATTTT	CASSIDLGRGSTDTQYF
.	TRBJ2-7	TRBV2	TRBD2	TGTGCCAGCAGTAGGAGCGGGAGGTCCCGCGAGCAGTACTTC	CASSRSGRSREQYF
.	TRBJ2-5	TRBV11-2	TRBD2	TGTGCCAGCAGCCGTAGGGGCGGGAGGGCTAGGGAGGAGACCCAGTACTTC	CASSRRGGRAREETQYF
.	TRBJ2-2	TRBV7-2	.	TGTGCCAGCAGACTGAGCGTCCGGGCCACCGGGGAGCTGTTTTTT	CASRLSVRATGELFF
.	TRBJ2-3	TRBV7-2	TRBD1	TGTGCCAGCTATAGGGGACAGGGGTCGGAAGATACGCAGTATTTT	CASYRGQGSEDTQYF
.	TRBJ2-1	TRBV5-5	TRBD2	TGTGCCAGCAGCGGGACTAGAACCTACAATGAGCAGTTCTTC	CASSGTRTYNEQFF
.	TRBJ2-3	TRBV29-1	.	TGCAGCGTTGAGGAGTCAGGGGAAGATACGCAGTATTTT	CSVEESGEDTQYF
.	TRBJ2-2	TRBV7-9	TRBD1	TGTGCCAGCAGCTTCCGGCAGGGGGCCGACACCGGGGAGCTGTTTTTT	CASSFRQGADTGELFF
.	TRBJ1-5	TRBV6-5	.	TGTGCCAGCAGAACCAACAGGGATGCAGTTCAGCCCCAGCATTTT	CASRTNRDAVQPQHF
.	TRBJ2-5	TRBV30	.	TGTGCCTGGAGTGTTGAGCAAGAGACCCAGTACTTC	CAWSVEQETQYF
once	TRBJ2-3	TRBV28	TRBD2	TGTGCCAGCAGCCCAAGCGGGGGGGCGCGGGATACGCAGTATTTT	CASSPSGGARDTQYF
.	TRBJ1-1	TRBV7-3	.	TGTGCCAGCAGCTTAAGATCCGGGGGGGCTGAAGCTTTCTTT	CASSLRSGGAEAFF
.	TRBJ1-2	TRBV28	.	TGTGCCAGCAGAGGAGAAATCTATGGCTACACCTTC	CASRGEIYGYTF
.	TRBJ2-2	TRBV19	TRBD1	TGTGCCAGTAGTTCGAGGACAGGGGTCCCCGGGGAGCTGTTTTTT	CASSSRTGVPGELFF
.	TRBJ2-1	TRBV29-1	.	TGCAGCGTGACGGGTAGCGGATTATTTGACAATGAGCAGTTCTTC	CSVTGSGLFDNEQFF
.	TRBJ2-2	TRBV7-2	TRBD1	TGTGCCAGCAGCCTTAACAGGGGGCGCTCTTCCGGGGAGCTGTTTTTT	CASSLNRGRSSGELFF
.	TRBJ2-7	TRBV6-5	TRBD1	TGTGCCAGCAGTTACTCCGACAGGGGGTCCTACGAGCAGTACTTC	CASSYSDRGSYEQYF
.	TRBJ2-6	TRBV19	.	TGTGCCAGTACCTCGTGGGGCGGTTTATCTGGGGCCAACGTCCTGACTTTC	CASTSWGGLSGANVLTF
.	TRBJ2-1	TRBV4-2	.	TGTGCCAGCAGCCAAGATCATTCAGGGTATGGTGAGCAGTTCTTC	CASSQDHSGYGEQFF
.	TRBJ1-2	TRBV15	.	TGTGCCACCAGCAAGGACCCAGGGAACTATGGCTACACCTTC	CATSKDPGNYGYTF
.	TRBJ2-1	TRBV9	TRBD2	TGTGCCAGCAGCGTAGTGACTAGCGGGAGCGATGAGCAGTTCTTC	CASSVVTSGSDEQFF
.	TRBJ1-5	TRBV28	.	TGTGCCAGCAGTTGGTGGGGGGTCAATCAGCCCCAGCATTTT	CASSWWGVNQPQHF
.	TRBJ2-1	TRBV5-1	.	TGCGCCAGCAGCTTGAACCCCTCAAGCTCCTACAATGAGCAGTTCTTC	CASSLNPSSSYNEQFF
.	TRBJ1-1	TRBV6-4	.	TGTGCCAGCAGAGATACGGCAGGTTCGGGCACTGAAGCTTTCTTT	CASRDTAGSGTEAFF
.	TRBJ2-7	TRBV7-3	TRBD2	TGTGCCAGCAGCTTAGGCGGGAGCCCTATCGGCGAGCAGTACTTC	CASSLGGSPIGEQYF
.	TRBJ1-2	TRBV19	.	TGTGCCAGTAGTTCTACAGGCTTCGGCTACACCTTC	CASSSTGFGYTF
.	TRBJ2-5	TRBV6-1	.	TGTGCCAGCAGTGACCGAAACCAAGAGACCCAGTACTTC	CASSDRNQETQYF